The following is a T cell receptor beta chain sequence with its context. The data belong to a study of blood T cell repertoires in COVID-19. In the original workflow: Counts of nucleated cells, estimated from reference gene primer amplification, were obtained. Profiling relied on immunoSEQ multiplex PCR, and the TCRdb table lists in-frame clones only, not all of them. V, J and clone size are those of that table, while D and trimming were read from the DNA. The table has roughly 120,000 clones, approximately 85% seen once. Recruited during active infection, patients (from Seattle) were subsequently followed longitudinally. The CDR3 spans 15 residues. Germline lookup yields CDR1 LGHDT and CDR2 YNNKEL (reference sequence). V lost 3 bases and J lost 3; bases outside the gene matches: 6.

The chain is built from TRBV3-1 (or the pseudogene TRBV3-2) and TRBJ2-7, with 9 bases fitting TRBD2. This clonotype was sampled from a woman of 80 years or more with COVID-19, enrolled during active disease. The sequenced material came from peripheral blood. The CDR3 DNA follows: TGTGCCAGCAGCCAGGTTCCGACTAGCGGCTACGAGCAGTACTTC. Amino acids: CASSQVPTSGYEQYF.